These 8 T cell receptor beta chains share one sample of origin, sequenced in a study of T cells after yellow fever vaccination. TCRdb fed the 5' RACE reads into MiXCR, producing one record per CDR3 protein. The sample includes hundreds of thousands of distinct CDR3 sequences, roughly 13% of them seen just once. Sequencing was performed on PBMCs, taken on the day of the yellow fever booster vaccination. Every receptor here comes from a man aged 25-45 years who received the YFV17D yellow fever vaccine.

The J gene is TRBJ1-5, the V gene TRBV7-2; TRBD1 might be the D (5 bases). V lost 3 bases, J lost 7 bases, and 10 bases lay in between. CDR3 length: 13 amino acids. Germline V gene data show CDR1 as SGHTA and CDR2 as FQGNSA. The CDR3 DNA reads TGTGCCAGCAGCTTCCAGGGTGAACAGCCCCAGCATTTT. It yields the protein CASSFQGEQPQHF.

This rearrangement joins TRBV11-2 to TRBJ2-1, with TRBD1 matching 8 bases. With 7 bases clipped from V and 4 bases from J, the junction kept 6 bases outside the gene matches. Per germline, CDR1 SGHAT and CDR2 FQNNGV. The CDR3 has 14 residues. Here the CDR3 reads CASTDRGVYNEQFF. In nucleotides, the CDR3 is TGTGCCAGCACAGACAGGGGAGTGTACAATGAGCAGTTCTTC.

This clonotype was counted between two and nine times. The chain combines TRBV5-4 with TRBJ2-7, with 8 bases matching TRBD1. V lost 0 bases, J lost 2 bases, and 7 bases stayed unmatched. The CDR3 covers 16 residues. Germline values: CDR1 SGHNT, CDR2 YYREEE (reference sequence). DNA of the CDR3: TGTGCCAGCAGCTTGGTAAGGGCAGGGGGCCCCTACGAGCAGTACTTC. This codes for CASSLVRAGGPYEQYF.

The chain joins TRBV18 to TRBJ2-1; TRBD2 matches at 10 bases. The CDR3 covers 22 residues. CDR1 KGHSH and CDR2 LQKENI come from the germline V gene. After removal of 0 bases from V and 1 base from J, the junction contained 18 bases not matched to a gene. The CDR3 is CASSPPASGSGVIRGSYNEQFF. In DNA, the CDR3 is TGTGCCAGCTCACCACCGGCTAGCGGGAGTGGGGTAATACGCGGATCCTACAATGAGCAGTTCTTC.

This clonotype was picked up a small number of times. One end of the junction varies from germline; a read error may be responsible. CDR3 bases: TGTGCTAGCACCGTGCCCAGGGGTCGGAAGATAGAAAAACTGTTTTTT. This translates into CASTVPRGRKIEKLFF. This sequence joins TRBV7-7 and TRBJ1-4; possible D gene TRBD1, 6 bases. CDR3 length: 16 amino acids. Germline V CDR1 and CDR2: SSHAT, FNYEAQ (reference sequence).

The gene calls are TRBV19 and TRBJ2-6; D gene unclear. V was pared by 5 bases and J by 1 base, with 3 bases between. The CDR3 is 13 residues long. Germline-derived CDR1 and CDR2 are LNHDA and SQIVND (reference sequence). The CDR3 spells CASSESGANVLTF. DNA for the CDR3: TGTGCCAGTAGTGAGTCTGGGGCCAACGTCCTGACTTTC.

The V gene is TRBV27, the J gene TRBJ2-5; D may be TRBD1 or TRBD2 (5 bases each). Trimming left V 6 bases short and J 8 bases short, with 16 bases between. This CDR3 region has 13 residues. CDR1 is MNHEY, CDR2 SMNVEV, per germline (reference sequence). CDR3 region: CASRRARQPTQYF. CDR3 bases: TGTGCCAGCAGGCGGGCCCGACAGCCCACCCAGTACTTC.

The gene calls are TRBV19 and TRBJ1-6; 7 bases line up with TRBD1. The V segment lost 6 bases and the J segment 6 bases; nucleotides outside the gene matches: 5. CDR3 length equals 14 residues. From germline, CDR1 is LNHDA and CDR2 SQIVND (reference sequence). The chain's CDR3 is CASSGQDFNSPLHF. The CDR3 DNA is TGTGCCAGTAGCGGACAGGACTTTAATTCACCCCTCCACTTT.